These 4 T cell receptor beta chains were sequenced from one sample in a study of Graves' ophthalmopathy and Graves' hyperthyroidism. As the template, RNA transcripts were used to amplify TCR beta CDR3 regions. HTBI-primed RT-PCR formed the first round, and a multiplex PCR formed the second. TCRdb re-called the multiplex PCR reads with MiXCR, one entry per CDR3 protein. The data hold roughly 1.1 million distinct CDR3 sequences, with 35% to 40% observed a single time. The sequencing input was peripheral blood or thyroid tissue (not recorded which). The receptors shown here come from an adult man with Graves' hyperthyroidism.

This clonotype appeared many times. This sequence joins TRBV29-1 and TRBJ2-2; 8 nucleotides match TRBD1. This CDR3 has 15 residues. Germline assignment: CDR1 SQVTM and CDR2 ANQGSEA. Losses at the gene ends were 6 bases for V and 0 bases for J; bases not matched to a gene: 6. The CDR3 DNA reads TGCAGCGTGACTCGACAGGGGACGAACACCGGGGAGCTGTTTTTT. This sequence encodes CSVTRQGTNTGELFF.

The chain combines TRBV6-6 with TRBJ1-1; 8 bases are a match to TRBD1. CDR1 is MNHNY and CDR2 is SVGAGI in the germline V gene (reference sequence). V gave up 7 bases and J gave up 5 bases; unmatched junction bases: 9. The CDR3 covers 14 residues. CDR3 region: CASNPGQGGTEAFF. The DNA of the CDR3 is TGTGCCAGCAACCCAGGACAGGGAGGGACTGAAGCTTTCTTT.

This clonotype was seen more than once but under ten times. V gene TRBV30 combines with J gene TRBJ2-5; D not resolved. The CDR3 totals 11 residues. V was clipped by 1 base and J by 5 bases, with 5 bases between them. The V gene's germline CDR1 is GTSNPN and CDR2 SVGIG (reference sequence). The CDR3 nucleotides read TGTGCCTGGAGTGCACCTGAGACCCAGTACTTC. Protein sequence: CAWSAPETQYF.

In regard to this clonotype: A much more abundant neighbour one base away suggests this may be a read error. The CDR3 end shows no conserved phenylalanine or tryptophan, and so a read error is likely. The limits of the CDR3 on the DNA are not certain, so only TCRdb's listed CDR3 is given. The chain uses TRBV7-8 and TRBJ2-7; the listed D gene, TRBD2, was not tested against the DNA. Inclusive of both ends, the CDR3 amounts to 11 amino acids. The germline CDR1 and CDR2 sequences are SGHVS and FQNEAQ. The CDR3 spells CAGSVGRLAVL.